The 19 T cell receptor beta chains given below trace back to one sample, sequenced in a study of T cells in Graves' hyperthyroidism and ophthalmopathy (dated by TCRdb to about 2019). Library preparation used multiplex PCR. Sequencing was performed on an Illumina HiSeq 2000. The TCR beta CDR3 regions were amplified from the RNA transcripts. For the first round of RT-PCR on the TCR CDR3, the HTBI primer set was used together with the Qiagen OneStep RT-PCR kit. TCRdb reprocessed the public reads (quality trimming at Q25 with fastp, clone calling with MiXCR) and kept in-frame beta chains. Rows merge per CDR3 protein into single entries with the most common DNA and genes. The sample table lists 200,000 to 250,000 distinct CDR3 sequences, 17% of them with a count of one. The ten largest clones take up around 50% of the sample. The sequencing input was blood. The receptors come from a man aged 50-59 years with Graves' hyperthyroidism.

The chain employs TRBV24-1 and TRBJ1-2; the match to TRBD1 covers 9 bases. CDR3 length: 12 amino acids. Unmatched junction bases numbered 4, after V lost 9 bases and J lost 6 bases. Germline loops: CDR1 KGHDR, CDR2 SFDVKD. The CDR3 nucleotides are TGTGCCACCGGGGGACAGGGTAATGGCTACACCTTC. It is translated as CATGGQGNGYTF.

This clonotype was seen many times. This chain connects TRBV6-2 or TRBV6-3 to TRBJ2-7, with D possibly being TRBD1 (6 bases). The CDR3 has 16 residues. From germline, CDR1 is MNHEY and CDR2 SVGEGT. Trimming left V 0 bases short and J 1 base short, with 13 bases between. The CDR3 bases are TGTGCCAGCAGTTACTCTCGGGACACCCTTTCCTACGAGCAGTACTTC. Its translation is CASSYSRDTLSYEQYF.

This clonotype was seen only a few times. V and J are TRBV9 and TRBJ1-2, with 7 positions matching TRBD1. The V and J ends lost 4 bases and 1 base, in that order; junction bases with no gene match: 10. This CDR3 comprises 16 residues. CDR1 and CDR2 from the germline V gene are SGDLS and YYNGEE. The CDR3 spells CASSRGQATLNYGYTF. CDR3 coding DNA: TGTGCCAGCAGCAGAGGACAGGCAACGCTTAACTATGGCTACACCTTC.

This clonotype appeared many times. This sequence joins TRBV28 and TRBJ2-2; no firm D call. In germline, CDR1 is MDHEN, CDR2 SYDVKM. Trimming cost V 7 bases and J 6 bases, with 12 bases left between them. There are 13 residues in the CDR3. CDR3 in amino acids: CASIPSLAGELFF. CDR3 nucleotides: TGTGCCAGCATTCCATCCCTGGCCGGGGAGCTGTTTTTT.

The rearrangement uses TRBV10-3 and TRBJ1-6; TRBD1 agrees at 9 bases. The CDR3 spans 15 residues. Germline V gives CDR1 ENHRY, CDR2 SYGVKD. After removal of 3 bases from V and 6 bases from J, the junction contained 3 bases not matched to a gene. The CDR3 loop reads CAISETGQGNSPLHF. CDR3 coding DNA: TGTGCCATCAGTGAAACGGGACAGGGTAATTCACCCCTCCACTTT.

At least ten counts were recorded for this clonotype. The chain combines TRBV20-1 with TRBJ1-5, with 8 bases matching TRBD1. The CDR3 runs to 16 residues. Germline values: CDR1 DFQATT, CDR2 SNEGSKA (reference sequence). V was clipped by 1 base and J by 4 bases; unmatched bases: 9. For the CDR3, the DNA is TGCAGTGCTAGAGTGAGTGGACAGGGTATTAATCAGCCCCAGCATTTT. This codes for CSARVSGQGINQPQHF.

This clonotype was recorded at least ten times. The rearrangement joins TRBV20-1 to TRBJ2-7, with 12 bases matching TRBD2. Germline trimming cut 3 bases from V and 2 bases from J; bases unmatched to any gene: 8. The CDR3 consists of 16 residues. Germline values: CDR1 DFQATT, CDR2 SNEGSKA (reference sequence). CDR3 amino acids: CSASGTSGRSAYEQYF. For the CDR3, the DNA is TGCAGTGCTAGCGGGACTAGCGGGCGTAGCGCCTACGAGCAGTACTTC.

The chain carries TRBV19 and TRBJ2-1, with 13 bases identical to TRBD2. Germline CDR1 is LNHDA and CDR2 is SQIVND (reference sequence). The CDR3 totals 17 residues. The trim removed 5 bases at V and 2 bases at J, leaving 6 bases unmatched. In DNA, the CDR3 is TGTGCCAGTAGTGCCCACGGGACTAGCGGGGCCTACAATGAGCAGTTCTTC. Encoded protein: CASSAHGTSGAYNEQFF.

This clonotype has more than one count but fewer than ten. This chain joins TRBV7-2 and TRBJ1-2; no firm D call. Per the germline V gene, CDR1 is SGHTA and CDR2 is FQGNSA. The CDR3 spans 13 residues. Trimming shortened V by 2 bases and J by 8 bases, and 12 bases separated the two germline ends. CDR3 DNA: TGTGCCAGCAGCTTATTTGTTCGAGACGGCTACACCTTC. Its translation is CASSLFVRDGYTF.

This clonotype was counted ten times or more. The chain combines TRBV7-9 with TRBJ2-7, with 8 bases aligning to TRBD1. Germline V gene lookup returns CDR1 SEHNR and CDR2 FQNEAQ (reference sequence). The trim removed 2 bases at V and 1 base at J, leaving 10 bases unmatched. The CDR3 extends over 17 amino acids. The CDR3 here is CASSLREAGGASYEQYF. In DNA form, the CDR3 reads TGTGCCAGCAGCTTAAGGGAGGCAGGGGGCGCGTCCTACGAGCAGTACTTC.

This clonotype was recorded at least ten times. The V call is TRBV6-5, the J call TRBJ2-5; either TRBD1 or TRBD2 may fit D (5 bases each). Germline V gives CDR1 MNHEY, CDR2 SVGAGI. The CDR3 extends over 14 amino acids. V lost 0 bases and J 5 bases, leaving 10 bases between the germline ends. Here the CDR3 reads CASSYSRGLETQYF. CDR3 DNA sequence: TGTGCCAGCAGTTACTCGAGGGGTTTGGAGACCCAGTACTTC.

This clonotype was seen ten or more times. This chain joins TRBV30 and TRBJ1-3, with D uncertain. Trimming removed 4 bases from V and 3 bases from J, with 7 bases in between. The CDR3 spans 12 residues. Germline CDR1 and CDR2: GTSNPN and SVGIG (reference sequence). The DNA for the CDR3 is TGTGCCTGGACAGGTTTTGGAAACACCATATATTTT. Translating gives CAWTGFGNTIYF.

This clonotype was counted ten times or more. Here the CDR3 DNA reads TGTGCCAGCTCACCACCGAGCGGACAAGAGACCCAGTACTTC. As protein: CASSPPSGQETQYF. This sequence joins TRBV18 and TRBJ2-5; D is perhaps TRBD2 (5 bases). Germline V gene lookup returns CDR1 KGHSH and CDR2 LQKENI. The V and J ends lost 0 bases and 2 bases respectively, with 7 bases between them. The CDR3 covers 14 residues.

This clonotype was found many times. The chain is built from TRBV13 and TRBJ2-2; D ambiguous. V was shortened by 1 base and J by 4 bases, with 13 bases between the two germline ends. Germline CDR1 and CDR2: PRHDT and FYEKMQ (reference sequence). CDR3 length: 16 residues. CDR3 DNA sequence: TGTGCCAGCAGCTTAGAGTGGCAGGTGCGCACCGGGGAGCTGTTTTTT. Translation: CASSLEWQVRTGELFF.

This clonotype was counted between two and nine times. The chain combines TRBV29-1 with TRBJ2-1, with D hard to call. V lost 4 bases and J lost 4, with 5 bases in between. The CDR3 length is 11 residues. In germline, CDR1 is SQVTM, CDR2 ANQGSEA. The CDR3 loop reads CSVVVYNEQFF. CDR3 in DNA: TGCAGCGTTGTTGTTTACAATGAGCAGTTCTTC.

This clonotype was observed many times. The chain couples TRBV2 to TRBJ2-3; D unresolved. The V gene's germline CDR1 is SNHLY and CDR2 FYNNEI. V dropped 4 bases and J dropped 3 bases, with 8 bases sitting between them. CDR3 length: 13 amino acids. CDR3 in amino acids: CASSVGRTDTQYF. The CDR3 nucleotides are TGTGCCAGCAGTGTTGGAAGAACAGATACGCAGTATTTT.

Notes on this clonotype: A much larger clone differs by one base, so this may be a read error. No conserved phenylalanine or tryptophan ends this CDR3, so it is likely a read error. The V and J genes are TRBV5-5 and TRBJ1-4, with a tentative D call TRBD1 (5 bases). Germline CDR1 is SGHKS and CDR2 is YYEKEE (reference sequence). The CDR3 has 14 amino acids. The ends were cut back, 4 bases at V and 4 bases at J, with 11 bases in the middle. CDR3 residues: CASSPGRVNEKLFL. The CDR3 nucleotides read TGTGCCAGCAGCCCGGGACGGGTTAATGAAAAACTGTTTTTA.

The V gene is TRBV7-8, the J gene TRBJ2-5; D is uncertain. The germline V gene has CDR1 SGHVS and CDR2 FQNEAQ. The CDR3 covers 15 residues. Trimming removed 5 bases at V and 5 bases at J, with 18 bases between. The CDR3 bases are TGTGCCAGCAGCCCCGCCGGGCCCCGCAAGGAGACCCAGTACTTC. Amino acid sequence: CASSPAGPRKETQYF.

V usage is TRBV7-9 and J usage is TRBJ2-7; TRBD1 matches 11 bases. In germline, CDR1 is SEHNR, CDR2 FQNEAQ (reference sequence). The CDR3 length is 15 residues. V lost 5 bases to trimming and J lost 2 bases; unmatched junction nucleotides: 5. Here the CDR3 reads CASSPGQGGAYEQYF. The CDR3 nucleotides are TGTGCCAGCAGCCCGGGACAGGGGGGGGCCTACGAGCAGTACTTC. Full variable domain (missing parts from reference TRBV7-9 and TRBJ2-7): DTGVSQNPRHKITKRGQNVTFRCDPISEHNRLYWYRQTLGQGPEFLTYFQNEAQLEKSRLLSDRFSAERPKGSFSTLEIQRTEQGDSAMYLCASSPGQGGAYEQYFGPGTRLTVT.